The clone carrying this TCR beta chain was observed at least ten times. Its antigen is unknown. CDR1 and CDR2 from the germline V gene are SGHVS and FNYEAQ. The germline V and J ends were trimmed by 6 bases and 0 bases, with 11 bases remaining between them. There are 15 residues in the CDR3. This sample was included in a study of T-cell reconstitution after alpha-beta-depleted transplantation in children. Preparation of the TCRbeta library involved a method that used unique molecular identifiers. From the PCR reads, TCRdb called clonotypes with MiXCR, one entry per CDR3 protein. The data contain about 180,000 distinct CDR3 sequences, 11% of them seen just once; the ten biggest clones take up about 12%. The study's findings and limits: The main origin of T-cell counts and diversity one year after transplant was newly produced T cells. Some patients' high day-60 TCRbeta diversity was attributed to recipient cells surviving conditioning. In patients about two months after transplant, alpha-beta T cells reportedly arose from several hundred expanded graft clones.

The sequencing used PBMCs, collected before TCRalphabeta/CD19-depleted stem cell transplant. The rearrangement links TRBV7-6 to TRBJ2-2; perhaps TRBD2 as D (6 bases). The sequence was obtained from a boy aged 2 to 10 with acute myeloid leukemia, due to receive a stem cell transplant. CDR3 DNA: TGTGCCAGCAGGGCCGGGACTCCGAACACCGGGGAGCTGTTTTTT. Translation: CASRAGTPNTGELFF.